The 27 T cell receptor beta chains in this list originate from one sample, sequenced in a study of spatial heterogeneity in lung cancer. MiXCR, run by TCRdb on the 5' RACE reads, gives a single entry per CDR3 protein. The table shows about 12,000 distinct CDR3 sequences, with roughly an eighth occurring only once. As to time point: sample taken at primary tumor resection. The study sequenced unsorted whole RNA from tumor, nontumor lung or frozen PBMC. The sequencing here drew on PBMCs, taken at surgery. These receptors came from a female donor with early-stage non-small cell lung cancer.

Within the sample, this clonotype is medium-sized (0.01 to 0.1%). This chain uses TRBV28 with TRBJ2-6; D is unclear. The germline CDR1 and CDR2 sequences are MDHEN and SYDVKM. Trimming cost V 2 bases and J 0 bases, with 8 bases left between them. The CDR3 extends over 16 amino acids. CDR3 protein: CASSLASRSGANVLTF. CDR3 DNA sequence: TGTGCCAGCAGTTTAGCCAGCCGCTCTGGGGCCAACGTCCTGACTTTC.

This clonotype was detected ten times or more. The genes are TRBV20-1 and TRBJ1-4; 8 bases map to TRBD1. Germline CDR1 and CDR2: DFQATT and SNEGSKA (reference sequence). CDR3 length equals 13 residues. Trimming took 5 bases from V and 7 from J; bases not matched to a gene: 6. Here the CDR3 DNA reads TGCAGTGCTGTCGACAGGGGAAGTGAAAAACTGTTTTTT. Its translation is CSAVDRGSEKLFF.

At least ten counts were recorded for this clonotype. This rearrangement joins TRBV6-2 or TRBV6-3 to TRBJ1-5; D is unclear. The CDR3 is 14 amino acids. CDR1 MNHEY and CDR2 SVGEGT come from the germline V gene. V dropped 2 bases and J dropped 0 bases, with 5 bases sitting between them. Here the CDR3 reads CASSYMGSNQPQHF. CDR3 sequence (DNA): TGTGCCAGCAGTTACATGGGTAGCAATCAGCCCCAGCATTTT.

About this clonotype: A read error may be the cause here, since a much bigger clone is one base away. The chain recombines TRBV10-1 with TRBJ1-4, with D possibly being TRBD1 (5 bases). The CDR3 runs to 14 residues. Per germline, CDR1 WNHNN and CDR2 SYGVQD (reference sequence). The CDR3: CAGSGGDSNEKLFF. The CDR3 DNA sequence: TGCGCCGGCAGCGGAGGGGATTCTAATGAAAAACTGTTTTTT.

This clonotype has a handful of counts. The genes are TRBV6-5 and TRBJ2-7; D perhaps matches TRBD2 (5 bases). The CDR3 runs to 14 residues. Germline V lookup: CDR1 MNHEY, CDR2 SVGAGI. V lost 6 bases and J 4 bases, leaving 16 bases between the germline ends. This chain's CDR3 is CASRTGLASYEQYF. The CDR3 nucleotides are TGTGCCAGCAGAACCGGACTCGCGAGTTACGAGCAGTACTTC.

This clonotype is judged medium-sized. This sequence joins TRBV29-1 and TRBJ2-5, with 8 bases that match TRBD1. Germline CDR1 SQVTM, CDR2 ANQGSEA. With 6 bases clipped from V and 2 bases from J, the junction kept 5 bases outside the gene matches. This CDR3 has 13 amino acids. CDR3 in amino acids: CSVPGTGQETQYF. As DNA, the CDR3 is TGCAGCGTGCCCGGGACAGGACAAGAGACCCAGTACTTC.

Comments on this clonotype: This sequence may be a read error, since a much larger clone differs from it by one base. The J gene is TRBJ2-2, the V gene TRBV3-1; TRBD1 aligns across 9 bases. Germline V lookup: CDR1 LGHDT, CDR2 YNNKEL (reference sequence). CDR3 length equals 15 residues. The CDR3 reads CTSSQDDRGSGELFF. The CDR3, as DNA: TGTACCAGCAGCCAAGATGACAGGGGGTCCGGGGAGCTGTTTTTT.

The genes are TRBV7-4 and TRBJ2-7; 9 bases are a match to TRBD2. The CDR3 loop spans 14 amino acids. The germline V gene encodes CDR1 SGHVT and CDR2 SQSDAQ. V lost 6 bases and J lost 6; bases outside the gene matches: 9. Written as DNA, the CDR3 is TGTGCCAGCAGACCTAGCGGGGATTCTAGCGAGCAGTACTTC. Its translation is CASRPSGDSSEQYF. The whole variable domain, remainder taken from reference TRBV7-4 and TRBJ2-7, is GAGVSQSPRYKVAKRGRDVALRCDSISGHVTLYWYRQTLGQGSEVLTYSQSDAQRDKSGRPSGRFSAERPERSVSTLKIQRTEQGDSAVYLCASRPSGDSSEQYFGPGTRLTVT.

By share, this clonotype counts as medium-sized. Here the CDR3 DNA reads TGTGCCAGCAGTTACTCCTCCAGGGCGATGAATGAGCAGTTCTTC. This sequence encodes CASSYSSRAMNEQFF. The chain couples TRBV6-5 to TRBJ2-1, with D tentatively TRBD1 (5 bases). Germline CDR1 is MNHEY and CDR2 is SVGAGI. The V end was cut by 0 bases, the J end by 7 bases, with 13 bases between. This CDR3 contains 15 residues.

In its sample, this clonotype ranks as medium-sized. The chain employs TRBV11-3 and TRBJ2-1; 9 positions match TRBD2. Germline CDR1 SGHNT, CDR2 YENEEA. The CDR3 spans 17 residues. The junction had 12 bases not matched to a gene; V was cut back by 1 base and J by 8 bases. The chain's CDR3 is CASSLGRLAGRVDEQFF. CDR3 DNA sequence: TGTGCCAGCAGCTTAGGCCGCCTAGCGGGACGGGTCGATGAGCAGTTCTTC.

This clonotype qualifies as medium-sized. This chain joins TRBV2 and TRBJ1-5, with unresolved D. The germline V gene encodes CDR1 SNHLY and CDR2 FYNNEI. This CDR3 spans 14 amino acids. Trimming removed 1 base from V and 3 bases from J, with 7 bases in between. The CDR3 loop is CASSEGDPNQPQHF. The CDR3 coding sequence is TGTGCCAGCAGTGAAGGGGATCCCAATCAGCCCCAGCATTTT.

This clonotype was observed many times. The gene calls are TRBV29-1 and TRBJ2-3; D remains unclear. The germline V and J ends were trimmed by 6 bases and 2 bases, with 12 bases remaining between them. The CDR3 spans 13 residues. Germline loops: CDR1 SQVTM, CDR2 ANQGSEA. The CDR3 here is CSVAGPSTDTQYF. The CDR3 coding sequence is TGCAGCGTAGCTGGACCGTCCACAGATACGCAGTATTTT.

By share, this clonotype ranks as medium-sized (0.01 to 0.1%). The chain uses TRBV18 and TRBJ1-6; D remains unclear. The length of the CDR3 is 14 residues. CDR1 KGHSH and CDR2 LQKENI come from the germline V gene. The V end lost 2 bases, the J end lost 8 bases, and 10 bases lay between the germline ends. The CDR3 DNA follows: TGTGCCAGCTCACCATCAACATCTTATTCACCCCTCCACTTT. This sequence encodes CASSPSTSYSPLHF.

This clonotype was observed a handful of times. The chain recombines TRBV6-1 with TRBJ2-3; D is unclear. V dropped 3 bases and J dropped 4 bases, with 8 bases sitting between them. The CDR3 has 13 residues. Germline-derived CDR1 and CDR2 are MNHNS and SASEGT. This CDR3 is CASSDPQADTQYF. DNA for the CDR3: TGTGCCAGCAGTGATCCCCAAGCAGATACGCAGTATTTT.

This clonotype is labeled as medium-sized. V and J are TRBV14 and TRBJ2-7; D not certain. From germline, CDR1 is SGHDN and CDR2 FVKESK. V gave up 0 bases and J gave up 6 bases, with 3 bases separating them. The CDR3 extends over 11 amino acids. The CDR3 nucleotides read TGTGCCAGCAGCCAAGAACTCGAGCAGTACTTC. It translates to CASSQELEQYF.

This clonotype has at least ten counts. This sequence joins TRBV29-1 and TRBJ2-5; maybe TRBD2 (6 bases). The CDR3 contains 12 residues. Germline V gene lookup returns CDR1 SQVTM and CDR2 ANQGSEA. V was trimmed by 3 bases and J by 3 bases, leaving 8 bases between them. Here the CDR3 reads CSVEPGEETQYF. CDR3 nucleotides: TGCAGCGTTGAGCCGGGAGAAGAGACCCAGTACTTC.

In this sample, this clonotype turned up many times. The chain recombines TRBV7-6 with TRBJ2-3; 8 positions match TRBD2. The V and J ends lost 5 bases and 5 bases, in that order; junction bases with no gene match: 12. The CDR3 covers 16 residues. The V gene's germline CDR1 is SGHVS and CDR2 FNYEAQ. The CDR3: CASSPRFREGGDTQYF. CDR3 nucleotide sequence: TGTGCCAGCAGCCCTCGTTTCCGGGAGGGCGGAGATACGCAGTATTTT.

CDR3 residues: CASSRTGRDTEAFF. As DNA, the CDR3 is TGTGCCAGCAGTCGTACAGGGAGAGACACTGAAGCTTTCTTT. The chain uses TRBV6-2 or TRBV6-3 and TRBJ1-1, with D possibly TRBD1 on 6 matching bases. V dropped 5 bases and J dropped 3 bases, with 13 bases sitting between them. This CDR3 is 14 amino acids long. From germline, CDR1 is MNHEY and CDR2 SVGEGT.

This clonotype was detected ten times or more. V is TRBV12-3 or TRBV12-4 and J is TRBJ2-7; D might be TRBD1 (6 bases). This CDR3 is 16 amino acids long. V lost 6 bases and J 1 base, leaving 19 bases between the germline ends. The CDR3 sequence: CASRSSGGGSSYEQYF. The CDR3 DNA reads TGTGCCAGCAGGAGCTCGGGTGGGGGCAGTTCCTACGAGCAGTACTTC.

This clonotype was observed at least ten times. This chain links TRBV2 with TRBJ1-5; a possible D gene is TRBD1 (5 bases). Germline loops: CDR1 SNHLY, CDR2 FYNNEI. V shed 5 bases and J shed 7 bases, with 15 bases lying between them. The CDR3 contains 14 residues. In DNA, the CDR3 is TGTGCCAGCAGTCCAAATGGGGGGAACCAGCCCCAGCATTTT. The encoded protein is CASSPNGGNQPQHF.

Ten or more counts support this clonotype. The chain uses TRBV2 and TRBJ1-5; D is uncertain. CDR3 length equals 12 residues. The V end lost 6 bases, the J end lost 2 bases, and 5 bases lay between the germline ends. In germline, CDR1 is SNHLY, CDR2 FYNNEI. CDR3 loop: CASRRGNQPQHF. CDR3 coding DNA: TGTGCCAGCAGGAGGGGCAATCAGCCCCAGCATTTT.

Regarding this clonotype: A much larger clone is a single base away; this may be a read error. The missing conserved phenylalanine or tryptophan at the end of this CDR3 makes a read error likely. The chain employs TRBV7-2 and TRBJ1-2; TRBD1 might be the D (5 bases). The germline V gene has CDR1 SGHTA and CDR2 FQGNSA. The CDR3 is 14 amino acids. The V end was cut by 5 bases, the J end by 5 bases, with 15 bases between. The CDR3 bases are TGTGCCAGCAGCGAAGGATCAGGGAATTATGGCTACACCATC. Translated: CASSEGSGNYGYTI.

J is TRBJ2-2 and V is TRBV12-3 or TRBV12-4; 11 bases fit TRBD2. The CDR3 has 16 amino acids. The V gene end was trimmed by 5 bases and the J gene end by 6 bases; junction bases not matched to a gene: 8. The CDR3 DNA is TGTGCCAGCAGTCCTTATAGCGGGGGGGCCCCCGGGGAGCTGTTTTTT. It yields the protein CASSPYSGGAPGELFF.

This clonotype was observed at least ten times. This chain links TRBV29-1 with TRBJ1-1; possibly TRBD1 for D (6 bases). The CDR3 is 13 amino acids. V dropped 6 bases and J dropped 4 bases, with 15 bases sitting between them. Per germline, CDR1 SQVTM and CDR2 ANQGSEA. CDR3 in DNA: TGCAGCGTCCCTTACCCCAGGGGCACTGAAGCTTTCTTT. Residues: CSVPYPRGTEAFF.

This clonotype was seen more than once but under ten times. V and J are TRBV18 and TRBJ2-5; unclear D gene. Germline assignment: CDR1 KGHSH and CDR2 LQKENI. V was pared by 3 bases and J by 2 bases, with 10 bases between. The CDR3 length is 14 residues. The CDR3 DNA follows: TGTGCCAGCTCACCGAACAATCATCAAGAGACCCAGTACTTC. Residues: CASSPNNHQETQYF.

This chain connects TRBV2 to TRBJ2-3; D may be TRBD2 (6 bases). V was shortened by 5 bases and J by 6 bases, with 12 bases between the two germline ends. The germline V gene has CDR1 SNHLY and CDR2 FYNNEI. The CDR3 spans 13 residues. The CDR3 loop reads CASSPGAMDTQYF. The CDR3 nucleotides read TGTGCCAGCAGTCCGGGAGCTATGGATACGCAGTATTTT.

This clonotype was seen just once. One base away lies a much larger clone, so this may be a sequencing read error. V gene TRBV3-1 combines with J gene TRBJ2-4; D gene uncertain. The ends were cut back, 0 bases at V and 8 bases at J, with 11 bases in the middle. Germline V lookup: CDR1 LGHDT, CDR2 YNNKEL (reference sequence). The CDR3 extends over 14 amino acids. In DNA form, the CDR3 reads TGTGCCAGCAGCCAAGAAGGTTCAACGGACATTCAGTACTTC. Translating it yields CASSQEGSTDIQYF.